These 3 T cell receptor beta chains originate from one sample sequenced in a study of control samples from healthy donors and cancer patients. Data came from immunoSEQ multiplex PCR; TCRdb stores just in-frame clones and leaves some out. The table records about 170,000 clones, about 91% of them present only once. Sequenced: blood. Source of these receptors: a woman aged 40 to 50 in good health.

The rearrangement joins TRBV29-1 to TRBJ1-3; D remains unclear. The CDR3 has 13 residues. The V end was cut by 0 bases, the J end by 11 bases, with 14 bases between. Germline CDR1 reads SQVTM; CDR2 reads ANQGSEA. CDR3 residues: CSVEDPARRAIYF. The CDR3, as DNA: TGCAGCGTTGAAGATCCGGCCCGAAGGGCCATATATTTT.

The chain combines TRBV6-5 with TRBJ2-2, with 8 nucleotides matching TRBD1. V shed 6 bases, J shed 4 bases, and the junction held 4 bases outside the gene matches. The CDR3 totals 14 residues. Germline V lookup: CDR1 MNHEY, CDR2 SVGAGI. The CDR3 sequence is CASRGQVGTGELFF. The DNA of the CDR3 is TGTGCCAGCAGGGGACAGGTGGGCACCGGGGAGCTGTTTTTT.

V is TRBV10-3 and J is TRBJ2-1, with 11 nucleotides matching TRBD2. The CDR3 contains 16 residues. Germline V gives CDR1 ENHRY, CDR2 SYGVKD. Trimming took 0 bases from V and 9 from J; bases not matched to a gene: 7. The CDR3 protein is CAISESGSGGASEQFF. The CDR3 region has the DNA TGTGCCATCAGTGAGTCGGGTAGCGGGGGGGCGAGTGAGCAGTTCTTC.